This passage covers 30 T cell receptor beta chains from one sample sequenced in a study of OX40 agonist ivuxolimab in advanced cancers. Profiling relied on immunoSEQ multiplex PCR, and the TCRdb table lists in-frame clones only, not all of them. The sample consists of fewer than 85,000 clones, approximately 78% of them appearing once. The sequencing here drew on CD4+ or CD8+ T cells sorted from blood, taken in a trial of the OX40 agonist ivuxolimab. The source is an adult with an advanced solid tumor such as melanoma, head and neck, liver or kidney cancer.

This clone has only a few counts. Other nucleotide sequences in the sample specify the same CDR3. This sequence joins TRBV5-4 and TRBJ2-5; 9 positions match TRBD1. V trimming: 4 bases; J trimming: 5 bases; junction bases outside the gene matches: 6. The CDR3 consists of 14 residues. Looked up from germline, CDR1 is SGHNT and CDR2 is YYREEE (reference sequence). This chain's CDR3 is CASSKQGAEETQYF. Written as DNA, the CDR3 is TGTGCCAGCAGCAAACAGGGGGCGGAGGAGACCCAGTACTTC.

The chain is built from TRBV7-9 and TRBJ2-1; 8 bases are a match to TRBD2. J gave up 15 bases and V 1 base, and 11 bases lay outside the gene matches. In germline, CDR1 is SEHNR, CDR2 FQNEAQ (reference sequence). The CDR3 sequence is 14 residues long. DNA of the CDR3: TGTGCCAGCAGCTTAGATACTAGCGGCGGGGTCGGGTTCTTC. Translation: CASSLDTSGGVGFF.

The chain recombines TRBV5-1 with TRBJ2-7, with 7 bases identical to TRBD2. This CDR3 has 14 amino acids. Per germline, CDR1 SGHRS and CDR2 YFSETQ. Trimming at V came to 4 bases and at J to 3 bases, leaving 7 bases not matched to a gene. CDR3 in DNA: TGCGCCAGCAGCAAACAGACTAGCAGCTACGAGCAGTACTTC. Amino acids: CASSKQTSSYEQYF.

The rearrangement joins TRBV28 to TRBJ2-3, with D unresolved. Per the germline V gene, CDR1 is MDHEN and CDR2 is SYDVKM. Trimming removed 6 bases at V and 6 bases at J, with 7 bases between. The CDR3 has 11 residues. CDR3 DNA: TGTGCCAGCAGCCTAAGGGATACGCAGTATTTT. This gives the protein CASSLRDTQYF.

This clone was observed once. The chain links TRBV6-6 to TRBJ1-1, with no clear D. The length of the CDR3 is 13 residues. Trimming removed 2 bases from V and 10 bases from J, with 14 bases in between. The germline V gene has CDR1 MNHNY and CDR2 SVGAGI (reference sequence). The CDR3 bases are TGTGCCAGCAGTTACAGGAGGGATGTCGGAGCTTTCTTT. Encoded protein: CASSYRRDVGAFF.

This clone was picked up a small number of times. The V gene is TRBV18, the J gene TRBJ1-2; 8 positions agree with TRBD1. Germline CDR1 is KGHSH and CDR2 is LQKENI. This CDR3 is built from 17 residues. The trim removed 3 bases at V and 9 bases at J, leaving 18 bases unmatched. The CDR3 bases are TGTGCCAGCTCACCTAACAACTTGGACAGGGTTGCGGTTAGCTACACCTTC. Translation: CASSPNNLDRVAVSYTF.

The chain joins TRBV5-4 to TRBJ2-5; D is unclear. CDR1 is SGHNT, CDR2 YYREEE, per germline (reference sequence). V was clipped by 0 bases and J by 2 bases, with 14 bases between them. CDR3 length equals 16 residues. CDR3 residues: CASSLALSYGQETQYF. Written as DNA, the CDR3 is TGTGCCAGCAGCTTGGCACTATCTTATGGGCAAGAGACCCAGTACTTC. Together with reference TRBV5-4 and TRBJ2-5, the CDR3 gives the full variable domain: ETGVTQSPTHLIKTRGQQVTLRCSSQSGHNTVSWYQQALGQGPQFIFQYYREEENGRGNFPPRFSGLQFPNYSSELNVNALELDDSALYLCASSLALSYGQETQYFGPGTRLLVL.

V is TRBV5-1 and J is TRBJ1-1; 8 bases line up with TRBD1. V trimming: 4 bases; J trimming: 3 bases; junction bases outside the gene matches: 8. CDR3 size: 15 residues. Germline CDR1 SGHRS, CDR2 YFSETQ. The CDR3 loop is CASSLAPQGDTEAFF. The CDR3 DNA is TGCGCCAGCAGCCTCGCCCCACAGGGGGACACTGAAGCTTTCTTT.

This clone was counted between two and nine times. The chain joins TRBV7-9 to TRBJ2-7; TRBD1 matches at 8 bases. V lost 5 bases and J lost 0; bases outside the gene matches: 9. This CDR3 spans 16 amino acids. CDR1 and CDR2 from the germline V gene are SEHNR and FQNEAQ (reference sequence). The CDR3 reads CASSPTTGVSSYEQYF. The CDR3 bases are TGTGCCAGCAGCCCGACGACAGGGGTAAGCTCCTACGAGCAGTACTTC.

The V and J genes are TRBV5-1 and TRBJ2-7; 8 bases agree with TRBD1. V lost 2 bases to trimming and J lost 5 bases; unmatched junction nucleotides: 6. From germline, CDR1 is SGHRS and CDR2 YFSETQ. The CDR3 has 14 amino acids. DNA of the CDR3: TGCGCCAGCAGCTTAACAGGGGGTATCCACGAGCAGTACTTC. It codes for CASSLTGGIHEQYF.

The chain links TRBV6-5 to TRBJ2-7; 11 nucleotides line up with TRBD2. The junction had 6 bases not matched to a gene; V was cut back by 6 bases and J by 2 bases. Germline lookup yields CDR1 MNHEY and CDR2 SVGAGI. CDR3 size: 15 residues. The CDR3 is CASRYIAGGTYEQYF. The CDR3 nucleotides read TGTGCCAGCAGATATATAGCGGGAGGGACCTACGAGCAGTACTTC.

This clone was counted once. The CDR3: CASSPGQGGNTIYF. The CDR3 bases are TGTGCCAGCAGTCCGGGACAGGGAGGAAACACCATATATTTT. The V gene is TRBV6-6, the J gene TRBJ1-3; the match to TRBD1 covers 9 bases. Trimming cost V 5 bases and J 4 bases; bases outside gene matches: 3. Germline V gene lookup returns CDR1 MNHNY and CDR2 SVGAGI (reference sequence). CDR3 length: 14 amino acids.

J is TRBJ2-7 and V is TRBV9; TRBD2 agrees at 9 bases. V lost 4 bases, J lost 4 bases, and 6 bases stayed unmatched. Germline assignment: CDR1 SGDLS and CDR2 YYNGEE. The CDR3 totals 14 residues. CDR3 protein: CASSPRLAGYEQYF. The CDR3 nucleotides read TGTGCCAGCAGCCCTCGTCTAGCGGGGTACGAGCAGTACTTC. Looking up the rest from reference TRBV9 and TRBJ2-7 gives the full variable domain: DSGVTQTPKHLITATGQRVTLRCSPRSGDLSVYWYQQSLDQGLQFLIQYYNGEERAKGNILERFSAQQFPDLHSELNLSSLELGDSALYFCASSPRLAGYEQYFGPGTRLTVT.

The V and J genes are TRBV2 and TRBJ2-5; 10 bases line up with TRBD2. The J call may be in error: the DNA end matches TRBJ2-7 better. This CDR3 is built from 15 residues. Per the germline V gene, CDR1 is SNHLY and CDR2 is FYNNEI. CDR3 sequence: CASSEYTSGAGEQYF. CDR3 DNA sequence: TGTGCCAGCAGTGAATATACTAGCGGGGCCGGCGAGCAGTACTTC.

This chain links TRBV11-3 with TRBJ2-5; 14 bases agree with TRBD2. From germline, CDR1 is SGHNT and CDR2 YENEEA. This CDR3 comprises 18 residues. The ends lost 5 bases at V and 2 bases at J; junction bases unmatched: 10. Here the CDR3 reads CASSPGTSGGDPQETQYF. The CDR3 DNA reads TGTGCCAGCAGCCCAGGGACTAGCGGGGGAGACCCTCAAGAGACCCAGTACTTC. The whole variable domain, remainder taken from reference TRBV11-3 and TRBJ2-5, is EAGVVQSPRYKIIEKKQPVAFWCNPISGHNTLYWYLQNLGQGPELLIRYENEEAVDDSQLPKDRFSAERLKGVDSTLKIQPAELGDSAVYLCASSPGTSGGDPQETQYFGPGTRLLVL.

The gene calls are TRBV28 and TRBJ1-1; D possibly corresponds to TRBD1 (6 bases). In germline, CDR1 is MDHEN, CDR2 SYDVKM. The CDR3 spans 11 residues. The V gene lost 8 bases and the J gene lost 8 bases, with 12 bases spanning the gap. Here the CDR3 reads CASFNRAEAFF. CDR3 DNA sequence: TGTGCCAGCTTTAACAGGGCCGAAGCTTTCTTT.

The CDR3 DNA reads as TGTGCCAGCAGCCTCGACAGGAATAATGAAAAACTGTTTTTT. Translated, it gives CASSLDRNNEKLFF. J is TRBJ1-4 and V is TRBV11-2, with D possibly TRBD1 on 6 matching bases. Trimming pared 5 bases from V and 4 bases from J, leaving 11 bases between. The CDR3 is 14 amino acids. Germline CDR1 SGHAT, CDR2 FQNNGV.

V is TRBV27 and J is TRBJ2-1; the D gene could be TRBD1 or TRBD2 (5 bases each). V shed 2 bases and J shed 9 bases, with 20 bases lying between them. Looked up from germline, CDR1 is MNHEY and CDR2 is SMNVEV (reference sequence). The CDR3 loop spans 16 amino acids. Written as DNA, the CDR3 is TGTGCCAGCAGTTTACAGGGCCTACAACGGGACGCTGAGCAGTTCTTC. Translation: CASSLQGLQRDAEQFF.

The J gene is TRBJ2-4, the V gene TRBV5-1; no clear D. The CDR3 is made up of 14 amino acids. V dropped 0 bases and J dropped 8 bases, with 12 bases sitting between them. The germline V gene encodes CDR1 SGHRS and CDR2 YFSETQ. CDR3 nucleotides: TGCGCCAGCAGCTTGGCCAGTCCTGCCGACATTCAGTACTTC. Its protein is CASSLASPADIQYF. Supplemented by reference TRBV5-1 and TRBJ2-4, the full variable domain reads KAGVTQTPRYLIKTRGQQVTLSCSPISGHRSVSWYQQTPGQGLQFLFEYFSETQRNKGNFPGRFSGRQFSNSRSEMNVSTLELGDSALYLCASSLASPADIQYFGAGTRLSVL.

This clone was counted once. This chain uses TRBV7-2 with TRBJ2-2, with 8 bases aligning to TRBD2. The V segment lost 2 bases and the J segment 0 bases; nucleotides outside the gene matches: 8. CDR1 is SGHTA, CDR2 FQGNSA, per germline. CDR3 length: 18 residues. CDR3: CASSLRLAGPANTGELFF. The CDR3 DNA follows: TGTGCCAGCAGCTTAAGGCTAGCGGGTCCCGCGAACACCGGGGAGCTGTTTTTT. Supplemented by reference TRBV7-2 and TRBJ2-2, the full variable domain reads GAGVSQSPSNKVTEKGKDVELRCDPISGHTALYWYRQSLGQGLEFLIYFQGNSAPDKSGLPSDRFSAERTGGSVSTLTIQRTQQEDSAVYLCASSLRLAGPANTGELFFGEGSRLTVL.

This chain uses TRBV9 with TRBJ2-7; D unresolved. CDR3 length: 14 residues. CDR1 SGDLS and CDR2 YYNGEE come from the germline V gene. V shed 0 bases and J shed 3 bases, with 10 bases lying between them. The CDR3 DNA reads TGTGCCAGCAGCGTAGGGCAGACGAACTACGAGCAGTACTTC. Translated, it gives CASSVGQTNYEQYF.

J is TRBJ2-7 and V is TRBV6-5, with a possible D match to TRBD2 (5 bases). The CDR3 runs 14 residues. The V end lost 0 bases, the J end lost 4 bases, and 10 bases lay between the germline ends. Germline-derived CDR1 and CDR2 are MNHEY and SVGAGI. The CDR3 nucleotides are TGTGCCAGCAGTTACTCGACGGCGGGTTACGAGCAGTACTTC. It codes for CASSYSTAGYEQYF.

This chain links TRBV7-3 with TRBJ1-6; D is uncertain. Per the germline V gene, CDR1 is SGHTA and CDR2 is FQGTGA. V lost 4 bases, J lost 6 bases, and 13 bases lay in between. This CDR3 has 15 residues. The CDR3 region is CASSWRPSLNSPLHF. CDR3 nucleotides: TGTGCCAGCAGCTGGCGTCCCTCCCTTAATTCACCCCTCCACTTT.

The table lists this clone with a count of one. The V and J genes are TRBV5-4 and TRBJ2-1; D is undetermined. CDR1 and CDR2 from the germline V gene are SGHNT and YYREEE (reference sequence). V was trimmed by 3 bases and J by 8 bases, leaving 12 bases between them. The CDR3 is 13 residues long. The CDR3 is CASSYNYIDEQFF. Written as DNA, the CDR3 is TGTGCCAGCAGCTACAACTATATCGATGAGCAGTTCTTC.

The chain links TRBV19 to TRBJ2-5; D unclear. The V gene's germline CDR1 is LNHDA and CDR2 SQIVND (reference sequence). V was clipped by 4 bases and J by 4 bases, with 4 bases between them. The CDR3 is 11 residues long. CDR3 protein: CASSSRETQYF. The CDR3 region has the DNA TGTGCCAGTAGTAGCAGAGAGACCCAGTACTTC. The variable domain in full, with the rest retrieved from reference TRBV19 and TRBJ2-5, is DGGITQSPKYLFRKEGQNVTLSCEQNLNHDAMYWYRQDPGQGLRLIYYSQIVNDFQKGDIAEGYSVSREKKESFPLTVTSAQKNPTAFYLCASSSRETQYFGPGTRLLVL.

Comments on this clone: An end of the junction does not agree with germline; a read error may underlie this. This chain connects TRBV28 to TRBJ1-2; perhaps TRBD1 as D (5 bases). Per germline, CDR1 MDHEN and CDR2 SYDVKM. This CDR3 contains 12 residues. The CDR3 DNA is TGCCAACCAGGGACGTGGGCCTATGGCTACACCTTC. It codes for CQPGTWAYGYTF.

The chain carries TRBV7-2 and TRBJ2-5; D is possibly TRBD2 (7 bases). There are 15 residues in the CDR3. The germline CDR1 and CDR2 sequences are SGHTA and FQGNSA. Trimming left V 5 bases short and J 5 bases short, with 18 bases between. The CDR3 DNA is TGTGCCAGCAGCCCCCAAGGGGGGGAGGGGGAGACCCAGTACTTC. It encodes CASSPQGGEGETQYF.

V and J are TRBV25-1 and TRBJ1-2; 8 nucleotides line up with TRBD1. V lost 3 bases and J lost 6; bases outside the gene matches: 9. The V gene's germline CDR1 is MGHDK and CDR2 SYGVNS. The CDR3 covers 15 residues. The CDR3 region has the DNA TGTGCCAGCAGTGACTGGACAGGGAGGAGGAATGGCTACACCTTC. Translation gives CASSDWTGRRNGYTF.

The chain joins TRBV2 to TRBJ1-3; D unresolved. Per germline, CDR1 SNHLY and CDR2 FYNNEI. This CDR3 region has 14 residues. Trimming removed 3 bases from V and 3 bases from J, with 9 bases in between. DNA of the CDR3: TGTGCCAGCAGTGAGGCTGGATTTGGAAACACCATATATTTT. Encoded protein: CASSEAGFGNTIYF.

V and J are TRBV7-8 and TRBJ2-7; 7 nucleotides line up with TRBD2. The CDR3 sequence is 14 residues long. Germline CDR1 reads SGHVS; CDR2 reads FQNEAQ. The V gene end was trimmed by 1 base and the J gene end by 4 bases; junction bases not matched to a gene: 4. This CDR3 reads CASSLGGGGYEQYF. As DNA, the CDR3 is TGTGCCAGCAGCTTAGGAGGCGGGGGTTACGAGCAGTACTTC.